Listed below are T cell receptor beta chains from one sample, sequenced in a study of cytomegalovirus exposure and HLA in healthy donors. TCRdb's table, derived via immunoSEQ multiplex PCR, lists solely in-frame clones and lacks some. The data contain some 98,000 clones, about 90% of them singletons. Sequences were obtained from PBMCs. The receptors originated from a man aged 18 to 29 in good health and CMV-seropositive. Both conserved end residues are part of each CDR3. Each record gives: CDR3 length, V gene, clone size, J gene, D gene, CDR3 DNA, CDR3 protein. A D gene is named only where the DNA matches it firmly. The size of a clone is reported for some rows only, either as once, few or many, or as a class for expanded clones.

CDR3 length: 17
V gene: TRBV4-1
clone size: NA
J gene: TRBJ1-5
D gene: TRBD1
CDR3 DNA: TGCGCCAGCAGCCAAGCGTCAACAGGGGAAAGCAATCAGCCCCAGCATTTT
CDR3 protein: CASSQASTGESNQPQHF

CDR3 length: 15
V gene: TRBV9
clone size: NA
J gene: TRBJ1-2
D gene: TRBD1
CDR3 DNA: TGTGCCAGCAGCCCAGGACAGGGAGGAGTGAGCGGCTACACCTTC
CDR3 protein: CASSPGQGGVSGYTF

CDR3 length: 13
V gene: TRBV7-3
clone size: NA
J gene: TRBJ2-5
D gene: NA
CDR3 DNA: TGTGCCAGACCCGGTCGGTACCAAGAGACCCAGTACTTC
CDR3 protein: CARPGRYQETQYF

CDR3 length: 14
V gene: TRBV29-1
clone size: NA
J gene: TRBJ2-1
D gene: NA
CDR3 DNA: TGCAGCGTTGAGCTGTCAGGGACCTACAATGAGCAGTTCTTC
CDR3 protein: CSVELSGTYNEQFF

CDR3 length: 14
V gene: TRBV28
clone size: few
J gene: TRBJ1-2
D gene: NA
CDR3 DNA: TGTGCCAGCAGTCAATCAGGGTTCGGCTATGGCTACACCTTC
CDR3 protein: CASSQSGFGYGYTF

CDR3 length: 14
V gene: TRBV18
clone size: once
J gene: TRBJ2-7
D gene: NA
CDR3 DNA: TGTGCCAGCTCACCACTTGACACCGCCTACGAGCAGTACTTC
CDR3 protein: CASSPLDTAYEQYF

CDR3 length: 17
V gene: TRBV9
clone size: NA
J gene: TRBJ2-5
D gene: TRBD2
CDR3 DNA: TGTGCCAGCAGCGTAGCATCGGCTAGCGGGAGAGGAGAGACCCAGTACTTC
CDR3 protein: CASSVASASGRGETQYF

CDR3 length: 14
V gene: TRBV6-1
clone size: NA
J gene: TRBJ2-1
D gene: TRBD2
CDR3 DNA: TGTGCCAGCAGTGGTACTAGCGGGGGGTGGGAGCAGTTCTTC
CDR3 protein: CASSGTSGGWEQFF

CDR3 length: 13
V gene: TRBV6-1
clone size: NA
J gene: TRBJ1-1
D gene: NA
CDR3 DNA: TGTGCCAGCAGGGACAGAATGAACACTGAAGCTTTCTTT
CDR3 protein: CASRDRMNTEAFF

CDR3 length: 12
V gene: TRBV27
clone size: NA
J gene: TRBJ1-2
D gene: NA
CDR3 DNA: TGTGCCAGCAGTCCATCAGGCTATGGCTACACCTTC
CDR3 protein: CASSPSGYGYTF

CDR3 length: 16
V gene: TRBV28
clone size: NA
J gene: TRBJ1-2
D gene: NA
CDR3 DNA: TGTGCCAGCAGTGTCGTCTTCAGGGATACTAACTATGGCTACACCTTC
CDR3 protein: CASSVVFRDTNYGYTF

CDR3 length: 14
V gene: TRBV27
clone size: NA
J gene: TRBJ2-1
D gene: NA
CDR3 DNA: TGTGCCAGCATGCCGCACGCCCTATACAATGAGCAGTTCTTC
CDR3 protein: CASMPHALYNEQFF

CDR3 length: 13
V gene: TRBV6-5
clone size: NA
J gene: TRBJ2-7
D gene: TRBD1
CDR3 DNA: TGTGCCAGCAGTTACGCAGGGACAGGCGAGCAGTACTTC
CDR3 protein: CASSYAGTGEQYF

CDR3 length: 17
V gene: TRBV12-5
clone size: NA
J gene: TRBJ2-2
D gene: NA
CDR3 DNA: TGTGCTAGTGGTTTGGTACTGGTAGCAAGAATCCCCGGGGAGCTGTTTTTT
CDR3 protein: CASGLVLVARIPGELFF

CDR3 length: 11
V gene: TRBV20-1
clone size: NA
J gene: TRBJ1-1
D gene: NA
CDR3 DNA: TGCAGTGCTCCACGGGGAACTGAAGCTTTCTTT
CDR3 protein: CSAPRGTEAFF

CDR3 length: 15
V gene: TRBV5-4
clone size: NA
J gene: TRBJ2-7
D gene: TRBD2
CDR3 DNA: TGTGCCACCAGGATAAAAAGCGGGAGCTGGGACGAGCAGTACTTC
CDR3 protein: CATRIKSGSWDEQYF

CDR3 length: 17
V gene: TRBV9
clone size: NA
J gene: TRBJ2-1
D gene: TRBD2
CDR3 DNA: TGTGCCAGCAGCGTAGGGCTAGCGGGGACCTCCTACAATGAGCAGTTCTTC
CDR3 protein: CASSVGLAGTSYNEQFF

CDR3 length: 16
V gene: TRBV27
clone size: NA
J gene: TRBJ2-1
D gene: NA
CDR3 DNA: TGTGCCAGCAGTTTCGCCGCGGAGACGGGATACAATGAGCAGTTCTTC
CDR3 protein: CASSFAAETGYNEQFF

CDR3 length: 14
V gene: TRBV19
clone size: NA
J gene: TRBJ2-7
D gene: TRBD1
CDR3 DNA: TGTGCCAGTAGAGAGGGACAGGGGAAATACGAGCAGTACTTC
CDR3 protein: CASREGQGKYEQYF

CDR3 length: 13
V gene: TRBV11-3
clone size: NA
J gene: TRBJ1-5
D gene: NA
CDR3 DNA: TGTGCCAGCAGCGAGGCGTACAATCAGCCCCAGCATTTT
CDR3 protein: CASSEAYNQPQHF

CDR3 length: 15
V gene: TRBV6-5
clone size: once
J gene: TRBJ2-6
D gene: NA
CDR3 DNA: TGTGCCAGCAAGGTTGACAGTCCTGGGGCCAACGTCCTGACTTTC
CDR3 protein: CASKVDSPGANVLTF

CDR3 length: 15
V gene: TRBV10-3
clone size: NA
J gene: TRBJ2-2
D gene: TRBD1
CDR3 DNA: TGTGCCATCAAGCAGGGGACAGACGTCACCGGGGAGCTGTTTTTT
CDR3 protein: CAIKQGTDVTGELFF

CDR3 length: 14
V gene: TRBV7-9
clone size: few
J gene: TRBJ1-2
D gene: NA
CDR3 DNA: TGTGCCAGCAGCGAAGAAACAGGGTACTATGGCTACACCTTC
CDR3 protein: CASSEETGYYGYTF

CDR3 length: 12
V gene: TRBV5-6
clone size: once
J gene: TRBJ2-7
D gene: NA
CDR3 DNA: TGTGCCAGCAGCCCACAGGGCTTAGAGCAGTACTTC
CDR3 protein: CASSPQGLEQYF

CDR3 length: 14
V gene: TRBV19
clone size: NA
J gene: TRBJ2-2
D gene: TRBD1
CDR3 DNA: TGTGCCACCCTTTCGGACAGGGAAGGCGGGGAGCTGTTTTTT
CDR3 protein: CATLSDREGGELFF

CDR3 length: 13
V gene: TRBV19
clone size: once
J gene: TRBJ2-7
D gene: NA
CDR3 DNA: TGTGCCAGTAGTACCGGAATCGGGTACGAGCAGTACTTC
CDR3 protein: CASSTGIGYEQYF

CDR3 length: 13
V gene: TRBV12-5
clone size: NA
J gene: TRBJ1-1
D gene: NA
CDR3 DNA: TGTGCTAGTGGTTCCCAGGGGAACACTGAAGCTTTCTTT
CDR3 protein: CASGSQGNTEAFF

CDR3 length: 15
V gene: TRBV7-3
clone size: NA
J gene: TRBJ2-3
D gene: NA
CDR3 DNA: TGTGCCAGCAGCTTAATGAGCAGGGGCGGAGATACGCAGTATTTT
CDR3 protein: CASSLMSRGGDTQYF